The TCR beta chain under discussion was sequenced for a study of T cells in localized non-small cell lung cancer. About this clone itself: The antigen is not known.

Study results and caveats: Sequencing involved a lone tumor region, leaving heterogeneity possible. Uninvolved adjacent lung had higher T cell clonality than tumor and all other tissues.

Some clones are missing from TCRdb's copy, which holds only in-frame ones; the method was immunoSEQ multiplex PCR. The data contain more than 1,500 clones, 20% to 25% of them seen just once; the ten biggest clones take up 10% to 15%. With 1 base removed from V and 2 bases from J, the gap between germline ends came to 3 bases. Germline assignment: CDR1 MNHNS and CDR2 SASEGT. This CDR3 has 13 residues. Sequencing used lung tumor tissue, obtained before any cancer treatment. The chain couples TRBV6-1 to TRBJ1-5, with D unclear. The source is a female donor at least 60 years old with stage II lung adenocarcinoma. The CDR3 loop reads CASSEEGNQPQHF. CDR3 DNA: TGTGCCAGCAGTGAAGAGGGCAATCAGCCCCAGCATTTT.